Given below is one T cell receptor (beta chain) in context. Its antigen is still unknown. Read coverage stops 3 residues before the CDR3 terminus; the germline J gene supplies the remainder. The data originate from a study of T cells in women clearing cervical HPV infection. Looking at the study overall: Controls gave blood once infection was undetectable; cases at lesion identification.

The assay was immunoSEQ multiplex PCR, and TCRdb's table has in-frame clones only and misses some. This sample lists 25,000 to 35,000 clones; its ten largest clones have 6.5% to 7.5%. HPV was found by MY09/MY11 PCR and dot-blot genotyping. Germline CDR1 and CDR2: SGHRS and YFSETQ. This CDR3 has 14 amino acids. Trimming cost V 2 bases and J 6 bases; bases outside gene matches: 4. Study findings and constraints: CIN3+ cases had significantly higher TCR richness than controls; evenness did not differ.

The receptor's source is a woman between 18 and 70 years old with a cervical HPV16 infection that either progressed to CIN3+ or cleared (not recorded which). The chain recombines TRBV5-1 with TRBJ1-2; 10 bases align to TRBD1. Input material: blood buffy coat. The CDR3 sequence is CASSFADRGNGYTF. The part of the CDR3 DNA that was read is TGCGCCAGCAGCTTCGCGGACAGGGGGAATGGC.